Described below is a single T cell receptor beta chain sequence and its context. The antigen remains unidentified. The germline CDR1 and CDR2 sequences are GTSNPN and SVGIG (reference sequence). CDR3 size: 10 residues. V lost 7 bases and J 0 bases, leaving 3 bases between the germline ends. At collection, donors were nominally healthy, but unrecorded immune exposures were probable. PCR involved 60 Vbeta and 13 Jbeta primers. Clones were read by immunoSEQ multiplex PCR, and TCRdb kept only the in-frame ones, dropping some. The sample lists roughly 180,000 clones, more than 70% occurring once. This entry comes from a study of cytomegalovirus exposure and HLA in healthy donors. General study findings and limits: By a later analysis, the bulk of CMV-associated TCR beta chains appeared HLA-restricted. Earlier findings revealed that most TCR beta V segments proved productive either about 87% or about 30% of the time. The authors later linked a missense DCLRE1C variant to TCR beta V- and J-gene trimming.

The sequencing input was PBMCs. The TCR was taken from a woman aged 50 to 65 in good health and CMV-seropositive. This sequence joins TRBV30 and TRBJ1-2; no reliable D call. The CDR3 loop reads CASANYGYTF. The CDR3 DNA sequence: TGTGCCTCCGCTAACTATGGCTACACCTTC.